Presented here are 8 T cell receptor beta chains from one specimen sequenced in a study of PD-1 blockade in classical Hodgkin lymphoma. TCRdb's table, derived via immunoSEQ multiplex PCR, lists solely in-frame clones and lacks some. The data contain roughly 20,000 clones, approximately 84% of them seen just once; the ten biggest clones take up roughly 6.6%. Patients all relapsed after autologous stem cell transplantation, and there was variation in brentuximab vedotin exposure. Sequenced here: peripheral blood mononuclear cells (PBMCs), sampled at baseline. The receptors were sampled from a human donor with classical Hodgkin lymphoma.

The chain couples TRBV7-8 to TRBJ1-2; tentatively, D is TRBD1 (6 bases). Germline-derived CDR1 and CDR2 are SGHVS and FQNEAQ. The CDR3 has 16 amino acids. The germline V and J ends were trimmed by 5 bases and 2 bases, with 18 bases remaining between them. The CDR3 DNA reads TGTGCCAGCAGCCTAGGCTTGGCCACAGGGAACTATGGCTACACCTTC. Translated, it gives CASSLGLATGNYGYTF.

This clone occurred once. V is TRBV4-2 and J is TRBJ2-1, with D possibly being TRBD2 (5 bases). This CDR3 has 14 amino acids. Per germline, CDR1 LGHNA and CDR2 YNFKEQ. Deletions cut 0 bases from V and 9 bases from J, with 12 bases between. The chain's CDR3 is CASSQDPGSGEQFF. In DNA form, the CDR3 reads TGTGCCAGCAGCCAAGACCCGGGCAGCGGTGAGCAGTTCTTC.

V and J are TRBV6-6 and TRBJ1-6; 7 bases align to TRBD1. Germline values: CDR1 MNHNY, CDR2 SVGAGI (reference sequence). Trimming removed 6 bases from V and 9 bases from J; junction bases left unmatched: 11. CDR3 size: 15 residues. The CDR3 region has the DNA TGTGCCAGCAGCTCCGGGACAGCCCTAAGTTCACCCCTCCACTTT. It translates to CASSSGTALSSPLHF.

The V gene is TRBV20-1, the J gene TRBJ1-1; D gene uncertain. There are 10 residues in the CDR3. CDR1 and CDR2 (germline): DFQATT, SNEGSKA (reference sequence). With 6 bases removed from V and 1 base from J, the gap between germline ends came to 3 bases. In DNA form, the CDR3 reads TGCAGTGCCAAGAACACTGAAGCTTTCTTT. Encoded protein: CSAKNTEAFF.

J is TRBJ2-2 and V is TRBV6-5; weak D call: TRBD1 (5 bases). The CDR3 runs to 13 residues. Trimming cost V 9 bases and J 4 bases, with 12 bases left between them. Looked up from germline, CDR1 is MNHEY and CDR2 is SVGAGI. This chain's CDR3 is CASKQAVTGELFF. The CDR3 DNA is TGTGCCAGTAAACAGGCCGTCACCGGGGAGCTGTTTTTT.

This rearrangement joins TRBV4-3 to TRBJ2-4, with D maybe TRBD1 (5 bases). The V gene's germline CDR1 is LGHNA and CDR2 YSLEER. Trimming cost V 0 bases and J 3 bases, with 15 bases left between them. There are 17 residues in the CDR3. CDR3 residues: CASSQEWQGLGKNIQYF. DNA of the CDR3: TGCGCCAGCAGCCAAGAGTGGCAGGGTTTGGGCAAAAACATTCAGTACTTC.

This clone was seen a few times. The chain uses TRBV4-1 and TRBJ2-3, with 7 bases lining up with TRBD2. The CDR3 is 15 residues long. The germline V gene has CDR1 MGHRA and CDR2 YSYEKL. Unmatched junction bases numbered 3, after V lost 0 bases and J lost 3 bases. CDR3 coding DNA: TGCGCCAGCAGCCAAGAGGCGGGAGTTACAGATACGCAGTATTTT. Translation: CASSQEAGVTDTQYF.

The rearrangement links TRBV7-6 to TRBJ1-2, with 7 bases identical to TRBD1. This CDR3 comprises 13 residues. Germline V gene data show CDR1 as SGHVS and CDR2 as FNYEAQ. J was trimmed by 6 bases and V by 6 bases; bases with no gene match: 7. The CDR3 coding sequence is TGTGCCAGCAGTTCCGACAGGGACGATGGCTACACCTTC. Its protein is CASSSDRDDGYTF.